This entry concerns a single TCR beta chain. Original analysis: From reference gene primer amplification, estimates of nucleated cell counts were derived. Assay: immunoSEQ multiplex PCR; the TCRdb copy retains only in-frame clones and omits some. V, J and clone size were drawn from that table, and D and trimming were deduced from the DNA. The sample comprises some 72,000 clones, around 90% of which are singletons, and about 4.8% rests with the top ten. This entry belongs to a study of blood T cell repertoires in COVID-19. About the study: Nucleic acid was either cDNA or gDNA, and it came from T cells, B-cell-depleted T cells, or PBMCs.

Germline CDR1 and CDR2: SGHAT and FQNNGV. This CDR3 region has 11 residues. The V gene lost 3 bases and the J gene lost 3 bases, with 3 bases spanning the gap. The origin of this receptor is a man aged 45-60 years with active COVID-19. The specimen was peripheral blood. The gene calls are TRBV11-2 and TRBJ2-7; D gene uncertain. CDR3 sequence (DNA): TGTGCCAGCAGCTTCAGCTACGAGCAGTACTTC. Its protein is CASSFSYEQYF.